What follows are 9 T cell receptor beta chains derived from one specimen sequenced in a study of blood T cell repertoires in COVID-19. Method: immunoSEQ multiplex PCR; TCRdb's copy keeps in-frame clones and lacks some. The sample holds about 260,000 clones, around 87% seen once. Specimen: peripheral blood. The origin of the receptors is a woman in her 50s with acute or convalescent COVID-19.

The J gene is TRBJ1-1, the V gene TRBV2, with D possibly TRBD1 on 5 matching bases. Looked up from germline, CDR1 is SNHLY and CDR2 is FYNNEI. This CDR3 is 15 amino acids long. V lost 3 bases and J 8 bases, leaving 19 bases between the germline ends. Here the CDR3 reads CASSEEQVGVIEAFF. The CDR3 coding sequence is TGTGCCAGCAGTGAGGAACAGGTAGGAGTAATAGAAGCTTTCTTT. The whole variable domain, filled in from reference TRBV2 and TRBJ1-1, reads EPEVTQTPSHQVTQMGQEVILRCVPISNHLYFYWYRQILGQKVEFLVSFYNNEISEKSEIFDDQFSVERPDGSNFTLKIRSTKLEDSAMYFCASSEEQVGVIEAFFGQGTRLTVV.

The chain couples TRBV18 to TRBJ1-5; a possible D gene is TRBD1 (6 bases). The germline CDR1 and CDR2 sequences are KGHSH and LQKENI. This CDR3 has 15 residues. V was trimmed by 3 bases and J by 0 bases, leaving 9 bases between them. The CDR3 protein is CASSPGGDSNQPQHF. The CDR3 DNA reads TGTGCCAGCTCACCTGGGGGCGATAGCAATCAGCCCCAGCATTTT.

The chain joins TRBV9 to TRBJ1-3; tentative D call: TRBD1 (5 bases). Germline-derived CDR1 and CDR2 are SGDLS and YYNGEE. The CDR3 spans 16 residues. Trimming left V 3 bases short and J 1 base short, with 14 bases between. The CDR3 loop is CASSANLQGSGNTIYF. In DNA, the CDR3 is TGTGCCAGCAGCGCAAATTTGCAGGGATCTGGAAACACCATATATTTT.

This clone was observed once. CDR3 in DNA: TGTGTCAGAAGCGGATACACCGGGACAGAAGATTGCGAGCAGTACTTC. This gives the protein CVRSGYTGTEDCEQYF. V gene TRBV7-5 combines with J gene TRBJ2-7; the tabulated D call, TRBD1, remains unverified against the DNA. TRBV7-5 is a documented pseudogene. The length of the CDR3 is 16 residues.

A few counts support this clone. Other nucleotide sequences from this sample produce the same CDR3. V is TRBV2 and J is TRBJ1-4; 8 bases are a match to TRBD1. Trimming at V came to 4 bases and at J to 3 bases, leaving 4 bases not matched to a gene. The CDR3 is 15 residues long. The germline gives CDR1 SNHLY, CDR2 FYNNEI. The CDR3 DNA reads as TGTGCCAGCAGTGCGCAGGGGGCCGCTAATGAAAAACTGTTTTTT. Its protein is CASSAQGAANEKLFF.

V gene TRBV29-1 combines with J gene TRBJ2-7, with D possibly TRBD1 on 5 matching bases. This CDR3 is 11 amino acids long. Trimming removed 7 bases at V and 3 bases at J, with 10 bases between. The germline V gene has CDR1 SQVTM and CDR2 ANQGSEA. CDR3 in DNA: TGCAGCGGCAGACAGAACTACGAGCAGTACTTC. Its translation is CSGRQNYEQYF.

This clone turned up a few times. This chain links TRBV6-5 with TRBJ2-2, with a tentative D call TRBD1 (5 bases). V was trimmed by 0 bases and J by 13 bases, leaving 12 bases between them. Germline CDR1 MNHEY, CDR2 SVGAGI. This CDR3 is built from 13 residues. In DNA form, the CDR3 reads TGTGCCAGCAGTTACTCGGAAGGGGTTCGGCTGTTTTTT. It codes for CASSYSEGVRLFF.

The chain has TRBV4-2 and TRBJ1-1; weak D call: TRBD1 (6 bases). Germline V gene sequence: CDR1 LGHNA, CDR2 YNFKEQ. The CDR3 is 15 amino acids. V lost 7 bases, J lost 2 bases, and 17 bases lay in between. The CDR3 region has the DNA TGTGCCAGCATTAACCTACGGACAGATAACACTGAAGCTTTCTTT. Translating it yields CASINLRTDNTEAFF.

This clone has more than one count but fewer than ten. The gene calls are TRBV6-5 and TRBJ2-7; the match to TRBD2 covers 10 bases. V lost 7 bases, J lost 4 bases, and 10 bases stayed unmatched. Germline V gives CDR1 MNHEY, CDR2 SVGAGI. The CDR3 length is 15 residues. CDR3 in DNA: TGTGCCAGCATTATAGCGGGAGGCTCCAGTTACGAGCAGTACTTC. Protein product: CASIIAGGSSYEQYF.